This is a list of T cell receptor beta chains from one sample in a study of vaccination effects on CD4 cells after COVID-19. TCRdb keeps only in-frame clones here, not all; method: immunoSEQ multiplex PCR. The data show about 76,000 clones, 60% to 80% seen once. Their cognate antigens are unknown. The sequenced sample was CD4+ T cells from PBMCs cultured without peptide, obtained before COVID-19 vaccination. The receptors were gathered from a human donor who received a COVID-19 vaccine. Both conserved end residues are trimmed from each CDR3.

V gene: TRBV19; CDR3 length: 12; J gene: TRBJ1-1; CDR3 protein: ASSTWGTVNEAF
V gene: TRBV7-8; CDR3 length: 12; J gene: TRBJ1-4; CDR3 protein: ASSRDNIKEKLF
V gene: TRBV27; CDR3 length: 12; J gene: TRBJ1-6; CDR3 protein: ATSTRGPNSPLH
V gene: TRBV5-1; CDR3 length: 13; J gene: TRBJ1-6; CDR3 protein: ASSYDRDYNSPLH
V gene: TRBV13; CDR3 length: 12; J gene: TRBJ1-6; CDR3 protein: ASSLSRGYSPLH
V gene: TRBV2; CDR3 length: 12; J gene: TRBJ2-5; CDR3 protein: ASTAEGGAKTQY
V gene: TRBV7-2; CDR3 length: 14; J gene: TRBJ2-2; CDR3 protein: ASSWDRLANTGELF
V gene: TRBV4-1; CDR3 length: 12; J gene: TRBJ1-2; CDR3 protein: ASSRAGAGYGYT
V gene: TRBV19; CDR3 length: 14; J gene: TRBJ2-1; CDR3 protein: ASSLYGAGSYNEQF
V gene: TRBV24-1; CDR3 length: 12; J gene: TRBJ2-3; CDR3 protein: ATSDPGRRDTQY
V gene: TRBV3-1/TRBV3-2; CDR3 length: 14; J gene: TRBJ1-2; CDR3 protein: ASSKGGRQLPYGYT
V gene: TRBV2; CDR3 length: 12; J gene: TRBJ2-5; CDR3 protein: ASRRQGIRETQY
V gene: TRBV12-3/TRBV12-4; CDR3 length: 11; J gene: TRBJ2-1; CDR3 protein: ASSLRGKDEQF
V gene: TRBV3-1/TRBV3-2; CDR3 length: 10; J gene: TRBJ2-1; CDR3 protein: ASSHLVGEQF
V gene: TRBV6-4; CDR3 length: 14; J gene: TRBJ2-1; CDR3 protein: ASRNAAGGPYNEQF
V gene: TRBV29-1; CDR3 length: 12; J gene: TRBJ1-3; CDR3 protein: SVETGTRGNTIY
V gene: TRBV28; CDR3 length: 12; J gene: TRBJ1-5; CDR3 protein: ATRQGAGNQPQH
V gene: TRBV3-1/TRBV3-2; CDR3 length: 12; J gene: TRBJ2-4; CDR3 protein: ASSHGTEENIQY
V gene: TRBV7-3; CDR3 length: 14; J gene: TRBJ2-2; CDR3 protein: ASSMTLSPNTGELF
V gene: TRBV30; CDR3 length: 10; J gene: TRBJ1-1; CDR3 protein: ACKQGGHEAF
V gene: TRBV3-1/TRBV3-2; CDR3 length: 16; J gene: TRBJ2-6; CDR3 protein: ASSPVGGLSSGANVLT
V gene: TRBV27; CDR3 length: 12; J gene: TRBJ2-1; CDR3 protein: ASKTRLSYNEQF
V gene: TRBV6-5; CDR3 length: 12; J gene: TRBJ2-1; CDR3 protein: ASSYETGYNEQF
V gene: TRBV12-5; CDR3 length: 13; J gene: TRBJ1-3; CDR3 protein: ASGLAQQGGNTIY
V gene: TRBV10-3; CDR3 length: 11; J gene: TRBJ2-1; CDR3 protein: ATKIAGSNEQF
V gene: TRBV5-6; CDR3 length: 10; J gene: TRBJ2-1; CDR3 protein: ASTAARGWQF
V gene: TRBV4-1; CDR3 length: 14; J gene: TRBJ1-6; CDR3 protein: ASSQGGLSYNSPLH
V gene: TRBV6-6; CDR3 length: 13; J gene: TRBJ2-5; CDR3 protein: ASSYPGTSGETQY
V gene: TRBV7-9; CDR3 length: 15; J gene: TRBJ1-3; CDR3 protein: ASSSQGRGPSGNTIY
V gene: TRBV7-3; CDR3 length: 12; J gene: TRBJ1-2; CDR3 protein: ASSLDPSNYGYT
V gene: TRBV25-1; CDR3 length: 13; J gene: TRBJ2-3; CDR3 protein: ASSEYYGGSDTQY
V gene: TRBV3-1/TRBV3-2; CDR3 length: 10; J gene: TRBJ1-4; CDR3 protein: ASSQTNEKLF
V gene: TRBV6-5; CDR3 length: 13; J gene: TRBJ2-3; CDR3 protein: ASSPMASSTDTQY
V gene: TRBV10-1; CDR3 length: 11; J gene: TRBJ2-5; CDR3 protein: ASSDGIQETQY
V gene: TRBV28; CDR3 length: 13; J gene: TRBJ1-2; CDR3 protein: ASSPTKTGGSGYT
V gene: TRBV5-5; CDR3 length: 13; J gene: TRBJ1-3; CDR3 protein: ASSLTDGRRNTIY
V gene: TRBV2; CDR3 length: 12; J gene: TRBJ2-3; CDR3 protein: ASSAGLTTDTQY
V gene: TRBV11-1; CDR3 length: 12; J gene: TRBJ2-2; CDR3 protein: ASRDRSNTGELF
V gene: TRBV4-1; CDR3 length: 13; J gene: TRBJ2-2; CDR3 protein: ASSVGGRNTGELF
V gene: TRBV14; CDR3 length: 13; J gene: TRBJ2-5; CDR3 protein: ASSQGTGGPQTQY
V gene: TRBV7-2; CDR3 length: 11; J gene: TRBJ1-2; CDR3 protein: ASSLGAAYGYT
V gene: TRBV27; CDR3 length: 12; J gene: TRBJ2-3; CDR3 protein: ASSFRGVTDTQY
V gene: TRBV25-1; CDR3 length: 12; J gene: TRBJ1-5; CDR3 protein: ASGGRDSNQPQH
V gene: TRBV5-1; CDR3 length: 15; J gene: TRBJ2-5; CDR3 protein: ASKASAPGQGAETQY